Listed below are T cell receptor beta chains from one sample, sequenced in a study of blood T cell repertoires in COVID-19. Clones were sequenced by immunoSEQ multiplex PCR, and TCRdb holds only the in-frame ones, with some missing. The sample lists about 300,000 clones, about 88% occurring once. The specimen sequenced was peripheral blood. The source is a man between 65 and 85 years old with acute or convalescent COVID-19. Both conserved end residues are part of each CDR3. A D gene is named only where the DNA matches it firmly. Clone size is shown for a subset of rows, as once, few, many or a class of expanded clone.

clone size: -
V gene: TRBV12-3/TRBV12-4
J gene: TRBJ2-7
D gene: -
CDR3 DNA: TGTGCCAGCGTAGTTTCCCCCTCCTACGAGCAGTACTTC
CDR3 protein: CASVVSPSYEQYF

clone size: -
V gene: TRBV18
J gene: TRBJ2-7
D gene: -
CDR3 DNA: TGTGCCAGCTCACCCCGGGAGTTCTACGAGCAGTACTTC
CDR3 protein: CASSPREFYEQYF

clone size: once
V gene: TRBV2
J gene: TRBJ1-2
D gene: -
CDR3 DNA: TGTGCCAGCAGACAGGGCCTAGGCTATGGCTACACCTTC
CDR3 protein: CASRQGLGYGYTF

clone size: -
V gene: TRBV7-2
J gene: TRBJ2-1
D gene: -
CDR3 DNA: TGTGCCAGCAGTCTTTCTAGTAGCGCAAGCTCCTACAATGAGCAGTTCTTC
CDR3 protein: CASSLSSSASSYNEQFF

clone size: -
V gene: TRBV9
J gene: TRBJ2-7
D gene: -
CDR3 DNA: TGTGCCAGCAGCTACCGGGACACCTCTTCCTACGAGCAGTACTTC
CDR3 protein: CASSYRDTSSYEQYF

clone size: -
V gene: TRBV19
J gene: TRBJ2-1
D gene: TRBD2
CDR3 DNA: TGTGCCAGTAGTATCTTCACTAGCGGGACAAACAATGAGCAGTTCTTC
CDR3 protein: CASSIFTSGTNNEQFF

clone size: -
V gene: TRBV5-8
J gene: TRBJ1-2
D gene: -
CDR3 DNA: TGTGCCAGCAGCCGGCGGGCCGGCGGGGACACCTTC
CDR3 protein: CASSRRAGGDTF

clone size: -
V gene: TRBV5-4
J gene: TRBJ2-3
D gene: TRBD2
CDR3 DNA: TGTGCCAGCAGCCCCCGCGTAGCGGGGGTAGTTTCGGGTACGCAGTATTTT
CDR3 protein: CASSPRVAGVVSGTQYF

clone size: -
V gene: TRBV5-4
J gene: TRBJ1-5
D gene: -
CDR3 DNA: TGTGCCAGCAGCCAGCAGGGGCAGCCCCAGCATTTT
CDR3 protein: CASSQQGQPQHF

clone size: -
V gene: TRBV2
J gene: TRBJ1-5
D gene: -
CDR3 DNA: TGTGCCAGTCGTCGGTCTGATCAGCCCCAGCATTTT
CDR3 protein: CASRRSDQPQHF

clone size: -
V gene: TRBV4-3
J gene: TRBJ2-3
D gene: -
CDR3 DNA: TGCGCCAGCAGCCAAGAGCGGGGCGGGGTTACAGATACGCAGTATTTT
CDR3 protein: CASSQERGGVTDTQYF

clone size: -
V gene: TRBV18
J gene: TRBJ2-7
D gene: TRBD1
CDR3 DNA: TGTGCCAGCTCCCGGGGACAGGGAACAGACGAGCAGTACTTC
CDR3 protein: CASSRGQGTDEQYF

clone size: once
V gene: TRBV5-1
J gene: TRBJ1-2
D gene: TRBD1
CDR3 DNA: TGCGCCAGCAGCGAGACAGGGAACTATGGCTACACCTTC
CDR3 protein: CASSETGNYGYTF

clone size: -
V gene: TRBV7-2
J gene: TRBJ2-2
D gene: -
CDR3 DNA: TGTGCCAGCAGCTCCTTACAGGGATCCGGGGAGCTGTTTTTT
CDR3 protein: CASSSLQGSGELFF